The 30 T cell receptor beta chains in this list originate from one sample, sequenced in a study of cytomegalovirus exposure and HLA in healthy donors. 13 Jbeta primers and 60 Vbeta primers were used for the PCR. The table came from immunoSEQ multiplex PCR; TCRdb's copy has only in-frame clones and leaves some out. The sample records about 160,000 clones, 60% to 80% being singletons. Sequenced material: PBMCs. The origin of the receptors is a young man in good health and CMV-seropositive.

This clone occurred a few times. CDR3 protein: CASSQGQGLSYNEQFF. CDR3 nucleotide sequence: TGTGCCAGCAGCCAAGGACAGGGACTCTCCTACAATGAGCAGTTCTTC. This chain links TRBV14 with TRBJ2-1, with D possibly matching TRBD1 (7 bases). Germline V gene data show CDR1 as SGHDN and CDR2 as FVKESK. Trimming cost V 1 base and J 0 bases, with 10 bases left between them. CDR3 length equals 16 residues. The variable domain in full, with the rest retrieved from reference TRBV14 and TRBJ2-1, is EAGVTQFPSHSVIEKGQTVTLRCDPISGHDNLYWYRRVMGKEIKFLLHFVKESKQDESGMPNNRFLAERTGGTYSTLKVQPAELEDSGVYFCASSQGQGLSYNEQFFGPGTRLTVL.

In its sample, this clone was seen once. The chain has TRBV28 and TRBJ1-2, with TRBD1 as a possible D gene (5 bases). The CDR3 extends over 12 amino acids. Germline CDR1 and CDR2: MDHEN and SYDVKM. V was pared by 8 bases and J by 4 bases, with 11 bases between. This CDR3 reads CASRPTVYGYTF. DNA of the CDR3: TGTGCCAGCCGACCGACAGTCTATGGCTACACCTTC.

The rearrangement joins TRBV19 to TRBJ1-5, with D unresolved. The V gene's germline CDR1 is LNHDA and CDR2 SQIVND (reference sequence). Trimming stripped 4 bases from V and 10 bases from J, with 23 bases between. The CDR3 loop spans 16 amino acids. CDR3 residues: CASSTAERARVQPQHF. The CDR3 region has the DNA TGTGCCAGTAGTACCGCCGAGCGCGCCCGCGTCCAACCCCAGCATTTT.

The genes are TRBV6-1 and TRBJ2-1; 9 bases are shared with TRBD1. V trimming: 6 bases; J trimming: 9 bases; junction bases outside the gene matches: 9. Germline V gene sequence: CDR1 MNHNS, CDR2 SASEGT. This CDR3 spans 14 amino acids. The CDR3 sequence: CASSLRTGDSEQFF. The CDR3 bases are TGTGCCAGCAGCCTAAGGACAGGGGATAGTGAGCAGTTCTTC.

This chain uses TRBV5-5 with TRBJ1-2; D is unclear. The length of the CDR3 is 16 residues. The V gene lost 3 bases and the J gene lost 1 base, with 16 bases spanning the gap. The germline V gene has CDR1 SGHKS and CDR2 YYEKEE (reference sequence). The CDR3 loop reads CASSSWQAGRNYGYTF. CDR3 nucleotides: TGTGCCAGCAGCTCCTGGCAGGCTGGGCGTAACTATGGCTACACCTTC. Combining the CDR3 with reference TRBV5-5 and TRBJ1-2 gives the whole variable domain DAGVTQSPTHLIKTRGQQVTLRCSPISGHKSVSWYQQVLGQGPQFIFQYYEKEERGRGNFPDRFSARQFPNYSSELNVNALLLGDSALYLCASSSWQAGRNYGYTFGSGTRLTVV.

V gene TRBV10-3 combines with J gene TRBJ2-5; TRBD2 matches 10 bases. The J call is doubtful: the DNA matches TRBJ2-7 better. Germline-derived CDR1 and CDR2 are ENHRY and SYGVKD. The CDR3 runs to 20 residues. The CDR3 sequence: CAISDSRLVSSGGYSYEQYF. DNA for the CDR3: TGTGCCATCAGTGACTCTAGGTTGGTTTCTAGCGGGGGTTATTCCTACGAGCAGTACTTC.

As concerns this clone: Other DNA sequences in this sample translate to the same CDR3. This chain joins TRBV2 and TRBJ1-1; 8 nucleotides agree with TRBD1. The CDR3 runs to 13 residues. With V trimmed by 6 bases and J by 4 bases, 4 bases remained unmatched. Germline assignment: CDR1 SNHLY and CDR2 FYNNEI. The chain's CDR3 is CASSQGAGTEAFF. The CDR3 DNA follows: TGTGCCAGCAGCCAGGGGGCTGGCACTGAAGCTTTCTTT. The full variable domain, completed using reference TRBV2 and TRBJ1-1, is EPEVTQTPSHQVTQMGQEVILRCVPISNHLYFYWYRQILGQKVEFLVSFYNNEISEKSEIFDDQFSVERPDGSNFTLKIRSTKLEDSAMYFCASSQGAGTEAFFGQGTRLTVV.

V is TRBV20-1 and J is TRBJ2-3; D uncertain. Germline CDR1 DFQATT, CDR2 SNEGSKA (reference sequence). CDR3 size: 11 residues. V lost 5 bases and J lost 5, with 8 bases in between. The CDR3 spells CSAASEDTQYF. The DNA for the CDR3 is TGCAGTGCTGCCAGCGAAGATACGCAGTATTTT.

The CDR3 reads CASTLTSGGAVAQYF. The DNA for the CDR3 is TGCGCCAGCACCCTGACTAGCGGGGGGGCCGTGGCCCAGTACTTC. The chain is built from TRBV10-2 and TRBJ2-5, with 14 bases fitting TRBD2. The V segment lost 7 bases and the J segment 9 bases; nucleotides outside the gene matches: 10. The CDR3 sequence is 15 residues long. Germline V gene lookup returns CDR1 WSHSY and CDR2 SAAADI.

This clone came up a few times. The J gene is TRBJ2-3, the V gene TRBV27; a weak D match, TRBD1 (5 bases). Germline-derived CDR1 and CDR2 are MNHEY and SMNVEV (reference sequence). This CDR3 region has 15 residues. The V end lost 0 bases, the J end lost 3 bases, and 10 bases lay between the germline ends. The DNA of the CDR3 is TGTGCCAGCAGTTTATCAGGGGCTCAAACAGATACGCAGTATTTT. It codes for CASSLSGAQTDTQYF.

The chain employs TRBV6-5 and TRBJ1-3; no definite D call. V was trimmed by 6 bases and J by 1 base, leaving 7 bases between them. The CDR3 has 13 residues. Germline V gives CDR1 MNHEY, CDR2 SVGAGI. The CDR3: CASRASSGNTIYF. The CDR3 bases are TGTGCCAGCAGGGCCTCATCTGGAAACACCATATATTTT.

The chain is built from TRBV14 and TRBJ2-5; 7 bases align to TRBD1. This CDR3 contains 15 residues. V dropped 4 bases and J dropped 5; count of bases not matched to a gene: 10. Germline CDR1 SGHDN, CDR2 FVKESK. CDR3: CASSPWTGPEETQYF. The CDR3 DNA is TGTGCCAGCAGCCCCTGGACAGGCCCAGAGGAGACCCAGTACTTC.

The V and J genes are TRBV6-1 and TRBJ2-5, with 7 bases aligning to TRBD1. The junction had 8 bases not matched to a gene; V was cut back by 6 bases and J by 4 bases. The CDR3 has 14 amino acids. Germline-derived CDR1 and CDR2 are MNHNS and SASEGT. CDR3 protein: CASSETGSGETQYF. CDR3 bases: TGTGCCAGCAGCGAGACAGGGTCTGGAGAGACCCAGTACTTC.

This rearrangement joins TRBV30 to TRBJ1-1; 8 bases align to TRBD1. Germline trimming cut 4 bases from V and 5 bases from J; bases unmatched to any gene: 6. The CDR3 covers 13 residues. Germline assignment: CDR1 GTSNPN and CDR2 SVGIG (reference sequence). As DNA, the CDR3 is TGTGCCTGGACCTTACAGGGGGGGACTGAAGCTTTCTTT. This sequence encodes CAWTLQGGTEAFF.

The V and J genes are TRBV27 and TRBJ2-1; 8 positions match TRBD1. With V trimmed by 5 bases and J by 5 bases, 8 bases remained unmatched. CDR3 length: 15 amino acids. Germline CDR1 reads MNHEY; CDR2 reads SMNVEV (reference sequence). The CDR3: CASSLRQGMDNEQFF. CDR3 DNA: TGTGCCAGCAGTCTAAGACAGGGGATGGACAATGAGCAGTTCTTC.

This clone was found once. This sequence joins TRBV2 and TRBJ1-2, with no clear D. Trimming removed 4 bases from V and 3 bases from J, with 9 bases in between. Germline V CDR1 and CDR2: SNHLY, FYNNEI. The CDR3 consists of 13 residues. The CDR3 reads CASSVRGDYGYTF. The CDR3 DNA is TGTGCCAGCAGTGTCCGGGGAGACTATGGCTACACCTTC.

The chain combines TRBV11-3 with TRBJ1-1; D is uncertain. CDR3 size: 14 residues. Between the trimmed V and J ends, which lost 0 bases and 0 bases, there was a span of 5 bases. Germline V gene data show CDR1 as SGHNT and CDR2 as YENEEA. DNA for the CDR3: TGTGCCAGCAGCTTAGACAGGTTGAACACTGAAGCTTTCTTT. Translated: CASSLDRLNTEAFF.

This rearrangement joins TRBV5-1 to TRBJ2-3; TRBD2 matches at 7 bases. The length of the CDR3 is 16 residues. Trimming cost V 1 base and J 4 bases; bases outside gene matches: 9. CDR1 and CDR2 (germline): SGHRS, YFSETQ. CDR3 in DNA: TGCGCCAGCAGCTTGTTCGGGGGGTTCACATCAGATACGCAGTATTTT. Encoded protein: CASSLFGGFTSDTQYF.

The rearrangement joins TRBV9 to TRBJ1-1; no clear D. Trimming cost V 3 bases and J 6 bases, with 18 bases left between them. CDR3 size: 15 residues. Germline V gives CDR1 SGDLS, CDR2 YYNGEE. CDR3 sequence: CASSAVTGGLAEAFF. For the CDR3, the DNA is TGTGCCAGCAGCGCGGTGACCGGAGGGCTCGCTGAAGCTTTCTTT.

V and J are TRBV2 and TRBJ2-5, with D possibly TRBD2 on 7 matching bases. The CDR3 has 15 amino acids. CDR1 SNHLY and CDR2 FYNNEI come from the germline V gene. Deletions cut 10 bases from V and 7 bases from J, with 25 bases between. CDR3 sequence: CANSELGRGGGTQYF. The CDR3 DNA follows: TGTGCCAACAGCGAGCTAGGGAGGGGAGGGGGGACCCAGTACTTC.

The rearrangement uses TRBV6-1 and TRBJ2-7; possibly TRBD2 for D (6 bases). Germline CDR1 and CDR2: MNHNS and SASEGT. The V and J ends lost 4 bases and 3 bases respectively, with 19 bases between them. The CDR3 consists of 16 residues. This chain's CDR3 is CASSVVRTQGGYEQYF. Written as DNA, the CDR3 is TGTGCCAGCAGTGTAGTGAGGACCCAGGGAGGCTACGAGCAGTACTTC.

A few counts support this clone. The gene calls are TRBV29-1 and TRBJ1-2, with D maybe TRBD1 (6 bases). Germline values: CDR1 SQVTM, CDR2 ANQGSEA. The length of the CDR3 is 13 residues. With 2 bases removed from V and 2 bases from J, the gap between germline ends came to 9 bases. The CDR3 loop reads CSVETDSNYGYTF. The DNA of the CDR3 is TGCAGCGTTGAAACGGACAGCAACTATGGCTACACCTTC.

This chain's CDR3 is CASSPGILSNQPQHF. For the CDR3, the DNA is TGTGCCAGCAGCCCCGGTATCCTAAGCAATCAGCCCCAGCATTTT. This chain uses TRBV9 with TRBJ1-5; D gene ambiguous. The V gene lost 4 bases and the J gene lost 1 base, with 12 bases spanning the gap. Germline-derived CDR1 and CDR2 are SGDLS and YYNGEE. This CDR3 has 15 amino acids.

The chain links TRBV29-1 to TRBJ2-5; 8 bases fit TRBD1. J was trimmed by 3 bases and V by 4 bases; bases with no gene match: 4. Germline lookup yields CDR1 SQVTM and CDR2 ANQGSEA. This CDR3 has 13 amino acids. The CDR3: CSVGAGGEETQYF. The DNA for the CDR3 is TGCAGCGTTGGGGCAGGGGGCGAAGAGACCCAGTACTTC.

V and J are TRBV7-9 and TRBJ1-6, with D perhaps matching TRBD1 (6 bases). The CDR3 loop spans 14 amino acids. Germline V gene data show CDR1 as SEHNR and CDR2 as FQNEAQ (reference sequence). Trimming pared 8 bases from V and 10 bases from J, leaving 18 bases between. The DNA of the CDR3 is TGTGCCAGCTCACGGGCCTGGGGGCGATCACCCCTCCACTTT. Protein product: CASSRAWGRSPLHF.

This clone was detected once. The gene calls are TRBV28 and TRBJ1-2, with TRBD1 identical over 9 bases. Germline CDR1 reads MDHEN; CDR2 reads SYDVKM. The length of the CDR3 is 13 residues. J gave up 7 bases and V 6 bases, and 6 bases lay outside the gene matches. CDR3 residues: CASSSQGAGGYTF. DNA of the CDR3: TGTGCCAGCAGCTCACAGGGGGCAGGTGGCTACACCTTC.

V gene TRBV5-4 combines with J gene TRBJ1-2; 7 positions match TRBD1. The length of the CDR3 is 14 residues. J lost 8 bases, V lost 6 bases, and 13 bases had no gene match. Germline loops: CDR1 SGHNT, CDR2 YYREEE (reference sequence). This chain's CDR3 is CASTQTGSLRGYTF. CDR3 bases: TGTGCCAGCACCCAGACAGGGTCCCTTCGCGGCTACACCTTC.

The rearrangement links TRBV29-1 to TRBJ2-5, with D possibly TRBD1 on 5 matching bases. V was cut by 5 bases and J by 0 bases, with 10 bases left in between. The CDR3 consists of 13 residues. Germline lookup yields CDR1 SQVTM and CDR2 ANQGSEA. For the CDR3, the DNA is TGCAGCGTTACCCCAGGGTACCAAGAGACCCAGTACTTC. Translation: CSVTPGYQETQYF.

The rearrangement links TRBV5-1 to TRBJ1-2; D may be TRBD1 (5 bases). Trimming pared 2 bases from V and 6 bases from J, leaving 11 bases between. The germline CDR1 and CDR2 sequences are SGHRS and YFSETQ. The CDR3 extends over 13 amino acids. CDR3 bases: TGCGCCAGCAGCTTTTATCAGGGTAATGGCTACACCTTC. It encodes CASSFYQGNGYTF.

The rearrangement uses TRBV28 and TRBJ2-7; 8 bases are a match to TRBD1. The CDR3 is made up of 14 amino acids. Germline V gene data show CDR1 as MDHEN and CDR2 as SYDVKM. V was pared by 3 bases and J by 6 bases, with 7 bases of the junction left unmatched. CDR3 residues: CASSLWTGRFEQYF. For the CDR3, the DNA is TGTGCCAGCAGTTTGTGGACAGGGAGGTTCGAGCAGTACTTC.